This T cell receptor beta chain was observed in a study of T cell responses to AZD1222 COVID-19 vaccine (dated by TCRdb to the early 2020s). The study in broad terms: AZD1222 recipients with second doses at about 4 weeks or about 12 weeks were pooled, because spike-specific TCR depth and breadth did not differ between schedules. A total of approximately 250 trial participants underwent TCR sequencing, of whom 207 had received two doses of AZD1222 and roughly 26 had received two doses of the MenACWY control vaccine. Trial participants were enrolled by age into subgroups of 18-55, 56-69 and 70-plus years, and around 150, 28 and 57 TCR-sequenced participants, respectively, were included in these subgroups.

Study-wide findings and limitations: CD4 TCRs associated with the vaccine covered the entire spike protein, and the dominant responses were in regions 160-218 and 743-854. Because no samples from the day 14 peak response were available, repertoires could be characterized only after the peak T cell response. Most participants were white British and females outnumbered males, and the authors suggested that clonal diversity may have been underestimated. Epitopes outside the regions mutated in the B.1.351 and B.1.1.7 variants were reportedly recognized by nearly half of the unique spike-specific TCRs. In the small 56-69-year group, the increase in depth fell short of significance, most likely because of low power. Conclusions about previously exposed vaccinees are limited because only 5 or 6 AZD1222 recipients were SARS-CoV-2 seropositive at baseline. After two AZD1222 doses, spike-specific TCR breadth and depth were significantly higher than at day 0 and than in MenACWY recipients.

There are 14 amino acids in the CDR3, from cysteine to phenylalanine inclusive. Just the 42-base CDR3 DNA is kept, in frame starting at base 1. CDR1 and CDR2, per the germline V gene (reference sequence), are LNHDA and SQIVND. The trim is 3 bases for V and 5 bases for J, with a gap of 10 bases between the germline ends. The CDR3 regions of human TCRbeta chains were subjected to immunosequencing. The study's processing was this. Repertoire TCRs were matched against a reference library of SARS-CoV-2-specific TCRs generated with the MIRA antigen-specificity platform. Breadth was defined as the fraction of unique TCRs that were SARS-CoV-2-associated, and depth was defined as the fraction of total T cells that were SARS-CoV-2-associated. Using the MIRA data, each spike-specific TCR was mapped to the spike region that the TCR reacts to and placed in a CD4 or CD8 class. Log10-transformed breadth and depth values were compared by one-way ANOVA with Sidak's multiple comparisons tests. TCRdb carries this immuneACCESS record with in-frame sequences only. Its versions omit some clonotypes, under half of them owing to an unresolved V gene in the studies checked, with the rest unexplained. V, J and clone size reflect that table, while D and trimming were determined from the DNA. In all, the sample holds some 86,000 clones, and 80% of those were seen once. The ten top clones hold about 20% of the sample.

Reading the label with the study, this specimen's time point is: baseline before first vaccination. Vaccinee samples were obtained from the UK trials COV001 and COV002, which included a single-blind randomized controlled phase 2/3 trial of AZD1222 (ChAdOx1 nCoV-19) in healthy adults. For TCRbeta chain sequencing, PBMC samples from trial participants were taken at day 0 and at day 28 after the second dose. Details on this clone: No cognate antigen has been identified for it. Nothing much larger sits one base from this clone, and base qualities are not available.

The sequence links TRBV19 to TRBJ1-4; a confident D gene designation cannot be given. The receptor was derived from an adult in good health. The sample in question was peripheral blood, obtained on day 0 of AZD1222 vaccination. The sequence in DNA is TGTGCCAGTAGTATGGGTCAGATAAATGAAAAACTGTTTTTT. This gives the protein CASSMGQINEKLFF.